This T cell receptor beta chain was sequenced in a study of blood T cell repertoires in COVID-19. Study information: Material from acute and convalescent COVID-19 was sourced from the United States, Italy and Spain. In each case, the material was cDNA or gDNA derived from T cells, B-cell-depleted T cells, or PBMCs.

The V end lost 1 base, the J end lost 7 bases, and 4 bases lay between the germline ends. This CDR3 has 11 amino acids. Germline values: CDR1 SGHTA, CDR2 FQGNSA. Libraries were prepared by immunoSEQ multiplex PCR; TCRdb keeps only in-frame clonotypes and omits some of them. There are about 200,000 clones in the sample; 82% occur only once, and about 5% lies in the top ten. Allocation to cohorts depended on clinical history reported by the participants. The chain is built from TRBV7-2 and TRBJ1-2, with D hard to call. The material sequenced was PBMCs or T cells enriched from blood (not recorded which). The source is a woman in her fifties or sixties with acute COVID-19. For the CDR3, the DNA is TGTGCCAGCAGCTTAGACGGTGGCTACACCTTC. Amino acid sequence: CASSLDGGYTF.